Shown below are 21 T cell receptor beta chains from a single sample sequenced in a study of cytomegalovirus exposure and HLA in healthy donors (dated by TCRdb to the late 2010s). Library preparation employed the immunoSEQ multiplex PCR assay. A mixture of 60 forward primers for TCR Vbeta segments and 13 reverse primers for TCR Jbeta segments was used in the multiplex PCR. Entries here come from immuneACCESS through TCRdb and include only in-frame sequences with V and J called. Some clones fail to appear in such tables; in the studies checked, an unresolved V gene covers under half of the shortfall, and the cause of the remainder is unknown. The sample includes about 180,000 clones, with around 80% observed a single time. Around 14% of the sample comes from the top ten. The specimen sequenced was PBMCs. Receptor source: a woman aged 50 to 60 in good health and CMV-seropositive.

The chain joins TRBV2 to TRBJ1-1; 9 bases fit TRBD1. Germline CDR1 and CDR2: SNHLY and FYNNEI. Trimming cost V 7 bases and J 2 bases; bases outside gene matches: 5. The CDR3 runs to 14 residues. In DNA, the CDR3 is TGTGCCAGCACTAGGGGACAGGGAAACACTGAAGCTTTCTTT. Protein sequence: CASTRGQGNTEAFF.

CDR3 in amino acids: CASSSTSGGLNEQFF. The DNA for the CDR3 is TGTGCCAGCAGTTCGACTAGCGGGGGGCTCAATGAGCAGTTCTTC. The V call is TRBV7-2, the J call TRBJ2-1, with TRBD2 matching over 13 bases. Germline V CDR1 and CDR2: SGHTA, FQGNSA. J lost 6 bases, V lost 6 bases, and 5 bases had no gene match. The CDR3 totals 15 residues. Full variable domain (rest looked up from reference TRBV7-2 and TRBJ2-1): GAGVSQSPSNKVTEKGKDVELRCDPISGHTALYWYRQSLGQGLEFLIYFQGNSAPDKSGLPSDRFSAERTGGSVSTLTIQRTQQEDSAVYLCASSSTSGGLNEQFFGPGTRLTVL.

The V gene is TRBV5-1, the J gene TRBJ2-3; D perhaps matches TRBD2 (6 bases). CDR1 and CDR2 (germline): SGHRS, YFSETQ. The V and J ends lost 4 bases and 0 bases respectively, with 15 bases between them. This CDR3 contains 16 residues. This CDR3 is CASSLMEGISTDTQYF. As DNA, the CDR3 is TGCGCCAGCAGCCTGATGGAGGGGATTAGCACAGATACGCAGTATTTT.

The gene calls are TRBV9 and TRBJ1-5; D is possibly TRBD1 (6 bases). The ends were cut back, 6 bases at V and 6 bases at J, with 13 bases in the middle. The CDR3 loop spans 13 amino acids. The germline gives CDR1 SGDLS, CDR2 YYNGEE. For the CDR3, the DNA is TGTGCCAGCAACCAGGGAGGGGGTCAGCCCCAGCATTTT. This codes for CASNQGGGQPQHF.

V gene TRBV7-6 combines with J gene TRBJ2-5; possibly TRBD2 for D (6 bases). Trimming removed 4 bases from V and 10 bases from J, with 13 bases in between. This CDR3 has 12 amino acids. The germline V gene has CDR1 SGHVS and CDR2 FNYEAQ. The CDR3 reads CASSSLAPDQYF. The CDR3 region has the DNA TGTGCCAGCAGCTCCCTAGCGCCAGACCAGTACTTC.

Only one count was recorded for this clone. The J gene is TRBJ1-1, the V gene TRBV13; TRBD1 agrees at 7 bases. The V segment lost 3 bases and the J segment 1 base; nucleotides outside the gene matches: 2. The length of the CDR3 is 14 residues. CDR1 PRHDT and CDR2 FYEKMQ come from the germline V gene (reference sequence). The DNA for the CDR3 is TGTGCCAGCAGCTTCGGGACAGCGAACACTGAAGCTTTCTTT. Encoded protein: CASSFGTANTEAFF.

The chain recombines TRBV11-3 with TRBJ2-3, with D perhaps matching TRBD2 (6 bases). This CDR3 spans 14 amino acids. Germline values: CDR1 SGHNT, CDR2 YENEEA. The germline V and J ends were trimmed by 6 bases and 4 bases, with 14 bases remaining between them. In DNA form, the CDR3 reads TGTGCCAGCAGTATGGGGGGAACCGCAGATACGCAGTATTTT. Its protein product is CASSMGGTADTQYF.

This clone was found many times. CDR3 DNA: TGTGCCATTGGCCGGGGGACCCAAGAGACCCAGTACTTC. It encodes CAIGRGTQETQYF. The genes are TRBV10-3 and TRBJ2-5; perhaps TRBD2 as D (6 bases). The germline gives CDR1 ENHRY, CDR2 SYGVKD. Trimming pared 9 bases from V and 1 base from J, leaving 12 bases between. This CDR3 is built from 13 residues.

The chain has TRBV6-1 and TRBJ1-5, with 8 nucleotides matching TRBD1. This CDR3 has 14 residues. V gave up 1 base and J gave up 7 bases; unmatched junction bases: 3. Germline CDR1 reads MNHNS; CDR2 reads SASEGT. CDR3 protein: CASSEGTGRQPQHF. In nucleotides, the CDR3 is TGTGCCAGCAGTGAAGGGACAGGGCGACAGCCCCAGCATTTT.

Turning to this clone: The same CDR3 is also encoded by other DNA sequences in this sample. This chain links TRBV4-2 with TRBJ2-2, with 8 bases lining up with TRBD1. The germline gives CDR1 LGHNA, CDR2 YNFKEQ. The CDR3 is 20 amino acids. With V trimmed by 0 bases and J by 4 bases, 16 bases remained unmatched. The CDR3 reads CASSQEAPGTGQGSTGELFF. The CDR3 bases are TGTGCCAGCAGCCAAGAAGCACCCGGTACAGGACAGGGCAGCACCGGGGAGCTGTTTTTT.

CDR3 sequence (DNA): TGTGCCAGCAGCCCGAGACAGGGGGTAAGCTCCTACGAGCAGTACTTC. Encoded protein: CASSPRQGVSSYEQYF. The V and J genes are TRBV11-2 and TRBJ2-7, with 9 positions matching TRBD1. The CDR3 extends over 16 amino acids. Per the germline V gene, CDR1 is SGHAT and CDR2 is FQNNGV. V shed 5 bases and J 0 bases; nucleotides not matched to a gene: 8.

J is TRBJ2-7 and V is TRBV10-2, with 8 bases lining up with TRBD2. Trimming at V came to 6 bases and at J to 5 bases, leaving 12 bases not matched to a gene. The CDR3 contains 15 residues. CDR1 is WSHSY, CDR2 SAAADI, per germline. CDR3 sequence reads: CASSPRGGGTHEQYF. DNA of the CDR3: TGCGCCAGCAGCCCCCGCGGCGGGGGGACCCACGAGCAGTACTTC.

This rearrangement joins TRBV19 to TRBJ1-1; D gene uncertain. The germline V gene has CDR1 LNHDA and CDR2 SQIVND (reference sequence). The CDR3 loop spans 12 amino acids. V lost 1 base and J 6 bases, leaving 6 bases between the germline ends. CDR3 sequence (DNA): TGTGCCAGTAGTATAGCTACGGCTGAAGCTTTCTTT. Residues: CASSIATAEAFF.

A few counts support this clone. This chain connects TRBV19 to TRBJ2-6; TRBD1 aligns across 9 bases. CDR1 and CDR2 from the germline V gene are LNHDA and SQIVND (reference sequence). The V gene end was trimmed by 4 bases and the J gene end by 1 base; junction bases not matched to a gene: 8. The CDR3 has 18 residues. CDR3 in DNA: TGTGCCAGTAGTACTAGACAGGGGGGGAGTTCTGGGGCCAACGTCCTGACTTTC. Translated: CASSTRQGGSSGANVLTF.

The table lists this clone with a few counts. The chain recombines TRBV5-1 with TRBJ1-2; 8 nucleotides line up with TRBD1. Germline lookup yields CDR1 SGHRS and CDR2 YFSETQ. V was pared by 2 bases and J by 2 bases, with 5 bases of the junction left unmatched. The CDR3 has 15 residues. The CDR3 bases are TGCGCCAGCAGCTTTACAGGGGGTGTAAACTATGGCTACACCTTC. Translated, it gives CASSFTGGVNYGYTF.

CDR3 DNA: TGCGCCAGCAGCCAGAAACAGGGGGCGGATTATTCACCCCTCCACTTT. Protein product: CASSQKQGADYSPLHF. The chain is built from TRBV4-1 and TRBJ1-6, with 9 bases fitting TRBD1. V shed 3 bases and J 8 bases; nucleotides not matched to a gene: 8. Germline assignment: CDR1 MGHRA and CDR2 YSYEKL. The CDR3 is 16 residues long.

This chain connects TRBV2 to TRBJ1-1; TRBD1 matches at 7 bases. With 4 bases clipped from V and 7 bases from J, the junction kept 6 bases outside the gene matches. CDR3 length: 13 amino acids. Germline CDR1 is SNHLY and CDR2 is FYNNEI. The chain's CDR3 is CASSGQGKGEAFF. DNA of the CDR3: TGTGCCAGCAGTGGACAGGGAAAGGGTGAAGCTTTCTTT.

The chain is built from TRBV6-1 and TRBJ2-1; perhaps TRBD1 as D (6 bases). The CDR3 is 14 amino acids. CDR1 and CDR2 (germline): MNHNS, SASEGT. The V end lost 2 bases, the J end lost 5 bases, and 10 bases lay between the germline ends. CDR3 in DNA: TGTGCCAGCAGTGAAAGGGACACCAACAATGAGCAGTTCTTC. It encodes CASSERDTNNEQFF.

The gene calls are TRBV20-1 and TRBJ1-1, with D unclear. V dropped 6 bases and J dropped 5 bases, with 10 bases sitting between them. This CDR3 has 11 residues. Looked up from germline, CDR1 is DFQATT and CDR2 is SNEGSKA (reference sequence). Here the CDR3 reads CSAPRGTEAFF. CDR3 nucleotides: TGCAGTGCCCCTCGGGGAACTGAAGCTTTCTTT.

This chain uses TRBV5-1 with TRBJ2-3; TRBD2 aligns across 9 bases. The CDR3 length is 18 residues. Germline V gene sequence: CDR1 SGHRS, CDR2 YFSETQ. After removal of 4 bases from V and 1 base from J, the junction contained 13 bases not matched to a gene. The CDR3: CASSPLRGGAKGTDTQYF. As DNA, the CDR3 is TGCGCCAGCAGCCCGTTGCGGGGGGGGGCCAAGGGCACAGATACGCAGTATTTT.

This sequence joins TRBV30 and TRBJ2-5; 10 bases are shared with TRBD1. The junction had 4 bases not matched to a gene; V was cut back by 3 bases and J by 6 bases. CDR3 size: 13 residues. Germline CDR1 GTSNPN, CDR2 SVGIG (reference sequence). Here the CDR3 reads CAWSLGQGQTQYF. The CDR3 DNA sequence: TGTGCCTGGAGCCTGGGACAGGGGCAGACCCAGTACTTC.